This TCR beta chain appears in the sequencing data of a study of cytomegalovirus exposure and HLA in healthy donors. This clone was seen once. The PCR employed 60 Vbeta primers together with 13 Jbeta primers. As processed by the authors: A later analysis counted 65 million to 95 million unique TCR beta chains, about 11 million shared. Sequenced by immunoSEQ multiplex PCR; TCRdb stores in-frame clones only, minus some. V and J calls and clone size are given by that table; D and trimming were obtained from the DNA. The sample yields fewer than 200,000 clones, 76% seen once. The CDR3 contains 14 residues. The germline gives CDR1 MNHNS, CDR2 SASEGT. Losses at the gene ends were 6 bases for V and 1 base for J; bases not matched to a gene: 2.

The TCR was taken from a female donor in good health and CMV-seronegative. The specimen sequenced was PBMCs. V usage is TRBV6-1 and J usage is TRBJ2-3; 9 bases are shared with TRBD2. The CDR3 loop is CASSRLAGTDTQYF. In nucleotides, the CDR3 is TGTGCCAGCAGCCGACTAGCGGGCACAGATACGCAGTATTTT.